A selection of T cell receptor beta chains follows, all from one sample in a study of shared clonotypes between healthy human individuals. Data came from immunoSEQ multiplex PCR; TCRdb stores just in-frame clones and leaves some out. This table has 2 million to 2.5 million clones, approximately 95% appearing once. The source material was naive CD4+ T cells from PBMCs. The receptor source for this set is a man aged 18 to 30 in good health. Some clones in this sample may be carry-over from other donors' samples. The CDR3 runs from the conserved cysteine through the conserved F or W. The D gene is left open where the match is weak. The size field is filled for only some rows; it gives once, few, many or a size class.

CASSKDSYYEQYF TGCGCCAGCAGCAAGGACAGTTACTACGAGCAGTACTTC TRBV5-1 NA TRBJ2-7 NA
CSVPRTPGETQYF TGCAGCGTTCCAAGGACCCCGGGGGAGACCCAGTACTTC TRBV29-1 NA TRBJ2-5 NA
CASSLRRYYEQYF TGTGCCAGCAGCTTGAGACGGTACTACGAGCAGTACTTC TRBV5-5 NA TRBJ2-7 once
CASSVTGGDEQYF TGTGCCAGCAGCGTTACAGGGGGCGACGAGCAGTACTTC TRBV5-4 TRBD1 TRBJ2-7 NA
CASTSGGAQNTEAFF TGTGCCAGCACGTCAGGGGGGGCGCAGAACACTGAAGCTTTCTTT TRBV28 TRBD1 TRBJ1-1 NA
CASSERTGENTEAFF TGTGCCAGCAGTGAGAGGACAGGGGAGAACACTGAAGCTTTCTTT TRBV6-1 TRBD1 TRBJ1-1 NA
CASSLIRTANTGELFF TGCGCCAGCAGCTTGATACGGACAGCGAACACCGGGGAGCTGTTTTTT TRBV5-1 NA TRBJ2-2 NA
CASRKVPSDEKLFF TGCGCCAGCCGGAAAGTTCCTTCTGATGAAAAACTGTTTTTT TRBV5-1 NA TRBJ1-4 NA
CASSFLAGAPGELFF TGCGCCAGCAGCTTCTTAGCGGGAGCCCCCGGGGAGCTGTTTTTT TRBV5-1 TRBD2 TRBJ2-2 NA
CSVPPGTLATEAFF TGCAGCGTTCCGCCCGGGACCCTGGCCACTGAAGCTTTCTTT TRBV29-1 NA TRBJ1-1 NA
CASSGNSGPPPNEQFF TGCGCCAGCAGCGGAAATAGCGGGCCCCCTCCCAATGAGCAGTTCTTC TRBV5-1 TRBD2 TRBJ2-1 NA
CASSLGMRQLITDTQYF TGTGCCAGCAGCTTAGGGATGAGACAACTAATCACAGATACGCAGTATTTT TRBV7-2 NA TRBJ2-3 NA
CASKAGTSYGYTF TGTGCCAGTAAGGCCGGGACTTCCTATGGCTACACCTTC TRBV27 NA TRBJ1-2 NA
CAISDTQSGANVLTF TGTGCCATCAGTGACACACAGTCTGGGGCCAACGTCCTGACTTTC TRBV10-3 NA TRBJ2-6 NA
CASSPYRQYGYTF TGTGCCAGTAGTCCCTACCGGCAGTATGGCTACACCTTC TRBV19 NA TRBJ1-2 few
CASRSTGTSTDTQYF TGTGCCAGCAGGTCGACAGGGACTAGCACAGATACGCAGTATTTT TRBV6-6 NA TRBJ2-3 NA
CASSLGWTSGEQYF TGTGCCAGCAGCTTAGGATGGACTTCTGGAGAGCAGTACTTC TRBV11-2 NA TRBJ2-7 NA
CASSLELTNTEAFF TGTGCCAGCAGCTTAGAGTTGACGAACACTGAAGCTTTCTTT TRBV7-9 NA TRBJ1-1 NA
CASSLWASGHEQFF TGTGCCAGCAGCTTGTGGGCTAGTGGGCATGAGCAGTTCTTC TRBV5-4 NA TRBJ2-1 NA
CASSFLPDMNTEAFF TGCGCCAGCAGCTTCCTCCCGGACATGAACACTGAAGCTTTCTTT TRBV5-1 NA TRBJ1-1 few
CASSSPGDIQYF TGTGCCAGCAGTTCCCCGGGGGACATTCAGTACTTC TRBV28 NA TRBJ2-4 once
CASSRGLAGTPWETQYF TGTGCCAGTAGTCGGGGACTAGCGGGAACCCCGTGGGAGACCCAGTACTTC TRBV19 TRBD2 TRBJ2-5 NA
CASSLDPPPTGPNLGYTF TGCGCCAGCAGCTTGGATCCCCCGCCGACAGGCCCTAACCTTGGCTACACCTTC TRBV5-1 NA TRBJ1-2 NA
CASTGLQGDTAKNIQYF TGTGCCAGCACCGGCTTACAGGGTGACACGGCCAAAAACATTCAGTACTTC TRBV7-9 NA TRBJ2-4 NA
CASSQTSTEAFF TGTGCCAGCAGTCAAACCAGCACTGAAGCTTTCTTT TRBV28 NA TRBJ1-1 once
CASSRGLGSSYNEQFF TGTGCCAGCAGCCGAGGACTGGGGAGCTCCTACAATGAGCAGTTCTTC TRBV7-2 NA TRBJ2-1 NA
CATITANTGELFF TGTGCCACCATTACCGCGAACACCGGGGAGCTGTTTTTT TRBV28 NA TRBJ2-2 NA
CASSKGLASGIMKTQYF TGTGCCAGCAGCAAAGGGTTGGCTAGCGGGATTATGAAGACCCAGTACTTC TRBV21-1 NA TRBJ2-5 once
CASSATSGADTQYF TGTGCCAGCAGCGCGACTAGCGGGGCAGATACGCAGTATTTT TRBV9 TRBD2 TRBJ2-3 NA
CASSRGTQETQYF TGCGCCAGCAGCCGGGGGACACAAGAGACCCAGTACTTC TRBV5-1 NA TRBJ2-5 NA
CAGSEVPTQYF TGTGCCGGCAGTGAAGTTCCGACCCAGTACTTC TRBV6-1 NA TRBJ2-5 NA
CASSEIVTSSRYEQYF TGTGCCAGCAGTGAAATTGTTACTAGTTCTCGCTACGAGCAGTACTTC TRBV6-1 NA TRBJ2-7 NA
CASSQPLGVAEQYF TGTGCCAGCAGCCAACCTCTCGGGGTGGCCGAGCAGTACTTC TRBV4-2 NA TRBJ2-7 once
CASRNNVGSYEKLFF TGTGCCAGCAGGAATAACGTAGGGAGTTATGAAAAACTGTTTTTT TRBV28 NA TRBJ1-4 NA
CASRDSLYSYEQYF TGCGCCAGCAGGGACTCTCTATACTCCTACGAGCAGTACTTC TRBV10-2 NA TRBJ2-7 NA
CATSREDRGREGYTF TGTGCCACCAGCAGAGAGGACAGGGGGCGAGAGGGCTACACCTTC TRBV15 TRBD1 TRBJ1-2 NA
CASSPGSYNEQFF TGTGCCAGCAGCCCCGGGTCCTACAATGAGCAGTTCTTC TRBV7-3 NA TRBJ2-1 NA
CASSLTGVSYEQYF TGTGCCAGCAGCTTAACCGGGGTCTCCTACGAGCAGTACTTC TRBV7-2 NA TRBJ2-7 NA
CAWSSQGGEKLFF TGTGCCTGGAGTTCACAGGGAGGGGAAAAACTGTTTTTT TRBV30 NA TRBJ1-4 NA
CASSAGLAVYNEQFF TGTGCCAGCAGCGCGGGACTAGCGGTCTACAATGAGCAGTTCTTC TRBV5-6 TRBD2 TRBJ2-1 NA
CSGTTGTGNYNEQFF TGCAGCGGTACTACCGGGACAGGGAACTACAATGAGCAGTTCTTC TRBV29-1 TRBD1 TRBJ2-1 NA
CASSLAAGPYEQYF TGCGCCAGCAGCTTGGCGGCAGGGCCATACGAGCAGTACTTC TRBV5-1 NA TRBJ2-7 NA
CASSPPTERAYEQYF TGTGCCAGCTCACCACCAACTGAACGGGCCTACGAGCAGTACTTC TRBV18 NA TRBJ2-7 NA
CATQQGNGYTF TGTGCCACCCAACAGGGTAATGGCTACACCTTC TRBV6-5 NA TRBJ1-2 NA
CASSLGELWGYTF TGCGCCAGCAGCTTGGGCGAGTTGTGGGGCTACACCTTC TRBV5-1 NA TRBJ1-2 NA
CASSPPFGVGELFF TGTGCCAGCAGTCCTCCCTTCGGGGTCGGGGAGCTGTTTTTT TRBV25-1 NA TRBJ2-2 NA
CASSQGPGLEGDHANEKLFF TGTGCCAGCAGCCAAGGCCCGGGACTGGAAGGGGATCATGCTAATGAAAAACTGTTTTTT TRBV14 NA TRBJ1-4 NA
CASSIYREDIQYF TGTGCCAGCAGCATCTACAGGGAGGACATTCAGTACTTC TRBV7-9 NA TRBJ2-4 NA
CASRPELARTGELFF TGTGCCAGCAGGCCCGAGTTAGCGCGCACCGGGGAGCTGTTTTTT TRBV6-1 NA TRBJ2-2 NA
CASSQTAGQGSYEQYF TGCGCCAGCAGCCAAACCGCGGGACAGGGGTCCTACGAGCAGTACTTC TRBV5-1 TRBD1 TRBJ2-7 NA
CASSLTGITYEQYF TGTGCCAGCAGCCTGACAGGGATTACCTACGAGCAGTACTTC TRBV7-3 TRBD1 TRBJ2-7 once